Following are 2 T cell receptor beta chains from one sample sequenced in a study of T cells expressing NK-cell markers. TCRdb re-analyzed the 5' RACE reads; it lists each CDR3 protein once, without DNA. This repertoire includes some 140,000 distinct CDR3 sequences. Material: blood T cells: a sorted CD56 or NKG2C T cell subset, CD4+ or CD8+ T cells, or bulk PBMC T cells (not recorded which). The receptors were gathered from a woman in her forties or fifties in good health.

This chain joins TRBV2 and TRBJ2-5; without DNA, the TCRdb call of TRBD1 cannot be checked. Germline CDR1 is SNHLY and CDR2 is FYNNEI. The length of the CDR3 is 11 residues. CDR3 loop: CASKDIFEGYF.

The chain links TRBV14 to TRBJ2-5; there is no DNA to check the TCRdb D call of TRBD1. This CDR3 has 17 amino acids. CDR1 and CDR2 (germline): SGHDN, FVKESK. The CDR3: CASSQDPAWAGGETQYF. Full variable domain (rest looked up from reference TRBV14 and TRBJ2-5): EAGVTQFPSHSVIEKGQTVTLRCDPISGHDNLYWYRRVMGKEIKFLLHFVKESKQDESGMPNNRFLAERTGGTYSTLKVQPAELEDSGVYFCASSQDPAWAGGETQYFGPGTRLLVL.